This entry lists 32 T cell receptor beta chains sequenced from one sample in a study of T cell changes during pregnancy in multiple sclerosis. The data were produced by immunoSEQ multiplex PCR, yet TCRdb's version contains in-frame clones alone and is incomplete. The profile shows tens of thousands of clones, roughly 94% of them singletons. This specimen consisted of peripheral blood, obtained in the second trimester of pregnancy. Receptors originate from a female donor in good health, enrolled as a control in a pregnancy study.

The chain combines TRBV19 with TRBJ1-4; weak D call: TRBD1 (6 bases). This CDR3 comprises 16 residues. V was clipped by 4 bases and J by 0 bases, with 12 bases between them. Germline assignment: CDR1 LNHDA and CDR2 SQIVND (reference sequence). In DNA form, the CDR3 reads TGTGCCAGTAGTAATGGGGACACACCAACTAATGAAAAACTGTTTTTT. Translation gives CASSNGDTPTNEKLFF.

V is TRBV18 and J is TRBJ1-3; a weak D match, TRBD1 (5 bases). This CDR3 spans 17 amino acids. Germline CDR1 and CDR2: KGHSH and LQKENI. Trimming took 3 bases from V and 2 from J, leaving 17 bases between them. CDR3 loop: CASSPEPPRAPGNTIYF. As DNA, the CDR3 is TGTGCCAGCTCACCGGAACCCCCCAGGGCGCCTGGAAACACCATATATTTT.

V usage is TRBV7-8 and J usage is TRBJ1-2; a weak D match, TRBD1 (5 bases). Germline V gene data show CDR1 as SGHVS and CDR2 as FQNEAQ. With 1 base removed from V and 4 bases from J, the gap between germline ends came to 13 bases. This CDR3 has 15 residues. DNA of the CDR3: TGTGCCAGCAGCTTAGTGGAGGGACTGGGCTATGGCTACACCTTC. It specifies CASSLVEGLGYGYTF.

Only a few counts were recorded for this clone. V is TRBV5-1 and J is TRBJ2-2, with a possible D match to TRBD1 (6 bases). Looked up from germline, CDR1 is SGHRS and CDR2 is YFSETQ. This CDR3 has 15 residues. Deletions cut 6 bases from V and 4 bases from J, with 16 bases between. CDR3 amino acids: CASKMQGPSTGELFF. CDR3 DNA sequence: TGCGCCAGCAAAATGCAGGGGCCGAGCACCGGGGAGCTGTTTTTT.

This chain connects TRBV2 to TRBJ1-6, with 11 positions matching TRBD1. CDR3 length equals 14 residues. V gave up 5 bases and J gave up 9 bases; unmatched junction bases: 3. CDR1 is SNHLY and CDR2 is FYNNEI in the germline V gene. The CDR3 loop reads CASSLDRGLSPLHF. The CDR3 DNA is TGTGCCAGCAGTTTGGACAGGGGGCTTTCACCCCTCCACTTT.

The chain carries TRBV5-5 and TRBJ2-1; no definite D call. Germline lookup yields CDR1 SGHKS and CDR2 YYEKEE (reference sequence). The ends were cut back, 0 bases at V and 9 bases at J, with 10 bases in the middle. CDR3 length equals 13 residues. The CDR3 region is CASSLARLLEQFF. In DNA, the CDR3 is TGTGCCAGCAGCTTGGCCAGGCTACTTGAGCAGTTCTTC.

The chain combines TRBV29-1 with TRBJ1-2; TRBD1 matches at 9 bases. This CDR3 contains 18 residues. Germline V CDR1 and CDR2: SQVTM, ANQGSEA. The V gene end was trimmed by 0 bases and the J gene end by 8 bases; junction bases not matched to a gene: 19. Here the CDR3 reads CSVEDQSWVDRGYFGYTF. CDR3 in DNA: TGCAGCGTTGAAGATCAAAGTTGGGTTGACAGGGGGTATTTCGGCTACACCTTC.

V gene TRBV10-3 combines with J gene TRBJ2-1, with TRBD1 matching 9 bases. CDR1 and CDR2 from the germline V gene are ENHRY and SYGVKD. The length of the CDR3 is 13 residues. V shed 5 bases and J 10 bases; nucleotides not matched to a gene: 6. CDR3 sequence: CAISPTGGREQFF. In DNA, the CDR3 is TGTGCCATCAGTCCTACAGGGGGCAGAGAGCAGTTCTTC.

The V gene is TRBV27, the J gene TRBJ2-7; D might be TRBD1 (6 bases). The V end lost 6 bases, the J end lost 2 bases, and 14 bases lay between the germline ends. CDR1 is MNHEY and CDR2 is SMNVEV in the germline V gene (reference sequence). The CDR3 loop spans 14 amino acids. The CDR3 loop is CASSYRDPTYEQYF. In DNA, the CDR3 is TGTGCCAGCAGCTACAGGGACCCCACCTACGAGCAGTACTTC.

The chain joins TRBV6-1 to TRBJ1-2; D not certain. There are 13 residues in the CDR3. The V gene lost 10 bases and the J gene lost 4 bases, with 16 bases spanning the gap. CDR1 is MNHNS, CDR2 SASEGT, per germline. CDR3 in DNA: TGTGCCACCTCCCAAACGACGGGCTATGGCTACACCTTC. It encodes CATSQTTGYGYTF.

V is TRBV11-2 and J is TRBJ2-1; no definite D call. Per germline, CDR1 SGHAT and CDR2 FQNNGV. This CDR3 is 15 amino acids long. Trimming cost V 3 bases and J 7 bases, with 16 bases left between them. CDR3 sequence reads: CASSFPVVGLNEQFF. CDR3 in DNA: TGTGCCAGCAGCTTCCCGGTTGTGGGCCTAAATGAGCAGTTCTTC. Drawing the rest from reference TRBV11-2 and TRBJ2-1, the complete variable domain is EAGVAQSPRYKIIEKRQSVAFWCNPISGHATLYWYQQILGQGPKLLIQFQNNGVVDDSQLPKDRFSAERLKGVDSTLKIQPAKLEDSAVYLCASSFPVVGLNEQFFGPGTRLTVL.

CDR3 region: CASSLGTSGKLSEQYF. CDR3 nucleotide sequence: TGTGCCAGCAGCTTAGGGACTAGCGGGAAGTTAAGCGAGCAGTACTTC. This chain connects TRBV7-2 to TRBJ2-7, with TRBD2 identical over 12 bases. The length of the CDR3 is 16 residues. Germline V gene sequence: CDR1 SGHTA, CDR2 FQGNSA. J lost 6 bases, V lost 1 base, and 7 bases had no gene match.

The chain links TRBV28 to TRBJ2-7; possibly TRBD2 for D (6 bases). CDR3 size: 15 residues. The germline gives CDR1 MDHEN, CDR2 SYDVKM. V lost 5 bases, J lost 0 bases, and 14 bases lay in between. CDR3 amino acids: CASSVPSGSSYEQYF. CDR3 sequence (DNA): TGTGCCAGCAGTGTCCCGTCCGGGAGCTCCTACGAGCAGTACTTC.

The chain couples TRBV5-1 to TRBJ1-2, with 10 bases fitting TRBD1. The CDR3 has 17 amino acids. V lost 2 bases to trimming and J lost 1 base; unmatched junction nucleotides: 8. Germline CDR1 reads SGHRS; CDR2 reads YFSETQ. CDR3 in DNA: TGCGCCAGCAGCTTAGGGACAGGGGCATTCCTTAACTATGGCTACACCTTC. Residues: CASSLGTGAFLNYGYTF.

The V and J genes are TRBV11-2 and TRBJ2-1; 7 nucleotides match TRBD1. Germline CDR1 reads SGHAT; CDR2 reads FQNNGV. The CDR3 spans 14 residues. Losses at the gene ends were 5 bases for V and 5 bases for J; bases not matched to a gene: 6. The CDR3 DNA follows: TGTGCCAGCAGCCCGAGGACAGGCCACAATGAGCAGTTCTTC. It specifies CASSPRTGHNEQFF.

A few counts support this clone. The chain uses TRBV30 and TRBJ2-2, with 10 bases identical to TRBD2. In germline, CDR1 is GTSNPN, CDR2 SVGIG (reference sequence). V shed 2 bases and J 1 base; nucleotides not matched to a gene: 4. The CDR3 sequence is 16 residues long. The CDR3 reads CAWSFRTSGNTGELFF. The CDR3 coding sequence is TGTGCCTGGAGTTTCAGGACTAGCGGGAACACCGGGGAGCTGTTTTTT.

CDR3 residues: CASSLGGAKNIQYF. CDR3 nucleotide sequence: TGTGCCAGCAGCTTGGGGGGAGCCAAAAACATTCAGTACTTC. The V gene is TRBV13, the J gene TRBJ2-4; D perhaps matches TRBD2 (6 bases). This CDR3 is 14 amino acids long. V dropped 3 bases and J dropped 0 bases, with 6 bases sitting between them. In germline, CDR1 is PRHDT, CDR2 FYEKMQ (reference sequence).

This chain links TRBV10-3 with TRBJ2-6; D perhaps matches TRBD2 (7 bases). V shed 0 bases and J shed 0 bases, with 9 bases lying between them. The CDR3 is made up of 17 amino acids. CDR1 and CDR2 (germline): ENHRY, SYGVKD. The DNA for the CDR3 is TGTGCCATCAGTGAGTCGGCGGGGGCCTCTGGGGCCAACGTCCTGACTTTC. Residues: CAISESAGASGANVLTF.

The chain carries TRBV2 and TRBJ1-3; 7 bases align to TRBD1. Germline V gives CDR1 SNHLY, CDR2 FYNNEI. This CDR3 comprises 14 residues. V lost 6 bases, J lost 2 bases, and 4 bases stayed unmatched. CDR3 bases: TGTGCCAGCAGGGATACAGGGGCTGGAAACACCATATATTTT. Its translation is CASRDTGAGNTIYF.

The CDR3 protein is CASSYSGREKLFF. The CDR3 nucleotides are TGTGCCAGCAGTTACTCTGGGCGTGAAAAACTGTTTTTT. The V gene is TRBV6-5, the J gene TRBJ1-4; D is ambiguous. CDR1 and CDR2 from the germline V gene are MNHEY and SVGAGI. Trimming removed 0 bases at V and 7 bases at J, with 6 bases between. The CDR3 runs 13 residues.

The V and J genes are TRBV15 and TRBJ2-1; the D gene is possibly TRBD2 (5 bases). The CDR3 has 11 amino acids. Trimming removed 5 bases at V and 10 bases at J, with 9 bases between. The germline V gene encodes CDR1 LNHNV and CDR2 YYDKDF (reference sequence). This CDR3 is CATSGLGEQFF. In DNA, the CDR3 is TGTGCCACCAGCGGACTCGGGGAGCAGTTCTTC.

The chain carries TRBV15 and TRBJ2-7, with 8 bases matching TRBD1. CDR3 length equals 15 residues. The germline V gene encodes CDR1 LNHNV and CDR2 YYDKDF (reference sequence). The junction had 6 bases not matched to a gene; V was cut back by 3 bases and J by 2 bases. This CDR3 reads CATSRDRVSPYEQYF. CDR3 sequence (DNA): TGTGCCACCAGCAGGGACAGGGTATCCCCCTACGAGCAGTACTTC.

The CDR3, as DNA: TGTGCCAGTAGTACTTTAGCTGTTAACAGGGGCCCTCGCAATGAGCAGTTCTTC. Encoded protein: CASSTLAVNRGPRNEQFF. This chain links TRBV19 with TRBJ2-1, with 7 bases matching TRBD1. The junction had 18 bases not matched to a gene; V was cut back by 4 bases and J by 6 bases. The CDR3 sequence is 18 residues long. Germline V gene data show CDR1 as LNHDA and CDR2 as SQIVND (reference sequence).

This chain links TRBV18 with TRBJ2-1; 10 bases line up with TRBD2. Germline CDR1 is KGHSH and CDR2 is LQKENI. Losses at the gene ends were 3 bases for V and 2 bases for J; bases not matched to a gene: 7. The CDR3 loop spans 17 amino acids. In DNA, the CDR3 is TGTGCCAGCTCACCTAGGGGGCTAGCGGGGGCCTACAATGAGCAGTTCTTC. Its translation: CASSPRGLAGAYNEQFF.

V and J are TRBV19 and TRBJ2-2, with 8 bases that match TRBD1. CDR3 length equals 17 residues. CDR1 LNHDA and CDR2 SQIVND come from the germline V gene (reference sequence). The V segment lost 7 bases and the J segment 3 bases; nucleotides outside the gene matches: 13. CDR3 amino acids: CASTERAGGPDTGELFF. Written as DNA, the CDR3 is TGTGCCAGTACCGAACGGGCAGGGGGCCCCGACACCGGGGAGCTGTTTTTT.

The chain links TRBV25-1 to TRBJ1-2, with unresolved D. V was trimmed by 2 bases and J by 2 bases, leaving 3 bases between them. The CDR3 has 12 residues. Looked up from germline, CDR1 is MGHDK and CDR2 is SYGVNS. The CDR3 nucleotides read TGTGCCAGCAGTGAACTCAACTATGGCTACACCTTC. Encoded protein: CASSELNYGYTF.

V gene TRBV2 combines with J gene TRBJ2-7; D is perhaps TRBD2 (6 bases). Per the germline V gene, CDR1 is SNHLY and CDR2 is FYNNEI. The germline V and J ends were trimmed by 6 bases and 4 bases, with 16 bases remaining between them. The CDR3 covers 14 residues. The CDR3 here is CASSQEEGTYEQYF. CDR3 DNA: TGTGCCAGCAGCCAAGAGGAGGGGACTTACGAGCAGTACTTC. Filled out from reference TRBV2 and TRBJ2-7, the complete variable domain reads EPEVTQTPSHQVTQMGQEVILRCVPISNHLYFYWYRQILGQKVEFLVSFYNNEISEKSEIFDDQFSVERPDGSNFTLKIRSTKLEDSAMYFCASSQEEGTYEQYFGPGTRLTVT.

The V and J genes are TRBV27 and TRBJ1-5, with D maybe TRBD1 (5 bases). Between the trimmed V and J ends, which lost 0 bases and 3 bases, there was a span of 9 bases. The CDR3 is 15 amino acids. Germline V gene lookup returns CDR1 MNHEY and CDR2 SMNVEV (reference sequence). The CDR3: CASSLSGGINQPQHF. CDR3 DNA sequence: TGTGCCAGCAGTTTATCGGGGGGTATCAATCAGCCCCAGCATTTT.

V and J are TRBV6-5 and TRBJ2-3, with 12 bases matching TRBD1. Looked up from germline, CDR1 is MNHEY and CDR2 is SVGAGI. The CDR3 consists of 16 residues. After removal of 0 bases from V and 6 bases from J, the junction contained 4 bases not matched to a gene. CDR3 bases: TGTGCCAGCAGTTACTCCGGGACAGGGGGCGCGGATACGCAGTATTTT. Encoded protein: CASSYSGTGGADTQYF.

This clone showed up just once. The CDR3 region has the DNA TGTGCCAGCAGTGGAGACACATCTAGCAATCAGCCCCAGCATTTT. It specifies CASSGDTSSNQPQHF. The V gene is TRBV2, the J gene TRBJ1-5; D unclear. Trimming took 4 bases from V and 0 from J, leaving 10 bases between them. This CDR3 spans 15 amino acids. The germline V gene has CDR1 SNHLY and CDR2 FYNNEI.

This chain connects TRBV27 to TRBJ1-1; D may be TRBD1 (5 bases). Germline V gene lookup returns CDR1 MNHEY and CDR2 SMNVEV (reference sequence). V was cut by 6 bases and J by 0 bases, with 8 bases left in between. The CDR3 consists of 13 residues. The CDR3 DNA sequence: TGTGCCAGCAGACTGACAGTGAACACTGAAGCTTTCTTT. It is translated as CASRLTVNTEAFF.

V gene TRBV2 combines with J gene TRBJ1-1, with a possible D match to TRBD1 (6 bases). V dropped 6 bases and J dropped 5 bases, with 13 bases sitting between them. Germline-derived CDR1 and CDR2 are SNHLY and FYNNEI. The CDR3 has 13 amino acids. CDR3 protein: CASSLEGGTEAFF. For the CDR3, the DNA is TGTGCCAGCAGCCTCGAGGGGGGGACTGAAGCTTTCTTT.